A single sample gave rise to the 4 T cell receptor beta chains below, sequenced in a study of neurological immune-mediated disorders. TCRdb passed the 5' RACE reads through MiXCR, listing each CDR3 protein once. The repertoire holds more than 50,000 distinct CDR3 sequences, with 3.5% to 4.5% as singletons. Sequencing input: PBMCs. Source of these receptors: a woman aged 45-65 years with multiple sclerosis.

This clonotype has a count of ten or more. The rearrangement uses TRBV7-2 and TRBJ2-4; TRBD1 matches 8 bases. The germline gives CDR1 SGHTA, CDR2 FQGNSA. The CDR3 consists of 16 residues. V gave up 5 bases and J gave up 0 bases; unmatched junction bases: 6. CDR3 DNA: TGTGCCAGCAGCGAGGGACAGGTCCTAGCCAAAAACATTCAGTACTTC. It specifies CASSEGQVLAKNIQYF.

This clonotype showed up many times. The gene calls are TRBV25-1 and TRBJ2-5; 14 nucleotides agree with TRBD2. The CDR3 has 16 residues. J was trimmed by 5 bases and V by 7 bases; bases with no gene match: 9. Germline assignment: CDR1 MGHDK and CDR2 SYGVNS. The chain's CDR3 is CASTSGTSGSFETQYF. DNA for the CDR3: TGTGCCAGCACCTCCGGGACTAGCGGGAGCTTTGAGACCCAGTACTTC.

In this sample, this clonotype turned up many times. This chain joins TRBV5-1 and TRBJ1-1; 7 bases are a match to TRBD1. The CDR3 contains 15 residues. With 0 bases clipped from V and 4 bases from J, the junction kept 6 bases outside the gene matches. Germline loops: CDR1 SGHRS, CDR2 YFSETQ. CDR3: CASSLDSGGTTEAFF. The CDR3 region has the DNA TGCGCCAGCAGCTTGGATTCAGGGGGGACCACTGAAGCTTTCTTT.

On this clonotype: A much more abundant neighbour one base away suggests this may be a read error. The CDR3 loop is CAISRLATNTGELFF. DNA of the CDR3: TGTGCCATCAGTCGACTAGCGACGAACACCGGGGAGCTGTTTTTT. The J gene is TRBJ2-2, the V gene TRBV10-3, with 8 bases fitting TRBD2. CDR3 length: 15 amino acids. With 5 bases clipped from V and 0 bases from J, the junction kept 2 bases outside the gene matches. Per germline, CDR1 ENHRY and CDR2 SYGVKD.